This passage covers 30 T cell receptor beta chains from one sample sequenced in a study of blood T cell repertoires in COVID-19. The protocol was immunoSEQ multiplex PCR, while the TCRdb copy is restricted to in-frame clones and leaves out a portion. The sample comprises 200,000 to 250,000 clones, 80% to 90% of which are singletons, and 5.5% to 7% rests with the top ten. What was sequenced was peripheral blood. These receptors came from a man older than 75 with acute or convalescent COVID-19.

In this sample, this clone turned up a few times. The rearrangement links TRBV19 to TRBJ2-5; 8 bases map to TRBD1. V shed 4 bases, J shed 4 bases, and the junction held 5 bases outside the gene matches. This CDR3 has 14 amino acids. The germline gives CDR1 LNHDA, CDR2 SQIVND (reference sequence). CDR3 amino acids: CASSSRTGSETQYF. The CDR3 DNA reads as TGTGCCAGTAGTAGCCGGACAGGGTCAGAGACCCAGTACTTC.

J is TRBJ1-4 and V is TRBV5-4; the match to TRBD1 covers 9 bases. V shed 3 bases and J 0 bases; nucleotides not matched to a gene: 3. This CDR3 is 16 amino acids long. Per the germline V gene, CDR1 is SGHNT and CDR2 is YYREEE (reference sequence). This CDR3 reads CASSSQGAATNEKLFF. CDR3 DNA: TGTGCCAGCAGCTCACAGGGGGCTGCAACTAATGAAAAACTGTTTTTT.

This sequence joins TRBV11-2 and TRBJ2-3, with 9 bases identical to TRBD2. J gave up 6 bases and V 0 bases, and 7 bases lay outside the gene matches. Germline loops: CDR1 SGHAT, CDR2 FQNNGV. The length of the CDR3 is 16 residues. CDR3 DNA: TGTGCCAGCAGCTTAGATAGAGCGGGAGGTATGGATACGCAGTATTTT. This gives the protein CASSLDRAGGMDTQYF.

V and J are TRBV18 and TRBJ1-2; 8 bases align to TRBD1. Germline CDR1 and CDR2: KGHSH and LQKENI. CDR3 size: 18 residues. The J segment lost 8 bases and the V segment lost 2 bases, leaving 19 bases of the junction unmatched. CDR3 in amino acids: CASSPYPVRTGNFLGYTF. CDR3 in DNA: TGTGCCAGCTCACCATACCCAGTCCGGACAGGGAACTTTTTAGGCTACACCTTC.

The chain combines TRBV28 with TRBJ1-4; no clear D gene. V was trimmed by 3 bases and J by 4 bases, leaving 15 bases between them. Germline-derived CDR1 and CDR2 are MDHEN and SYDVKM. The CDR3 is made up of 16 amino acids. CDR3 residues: CASSFSSRAGNEKLFF. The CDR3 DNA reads TGTGCCAGCAGTTTTAGCTCTCGGGCGGGTAATGAAAAACTGTTTTTT.

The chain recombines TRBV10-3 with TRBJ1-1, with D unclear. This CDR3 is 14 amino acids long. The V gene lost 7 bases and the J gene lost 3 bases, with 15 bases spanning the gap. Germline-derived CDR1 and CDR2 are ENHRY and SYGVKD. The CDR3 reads CAINQAGSDTEAFF. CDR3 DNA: TGTGCCATCAATCAGGCCGGTAGTGACACTGAAGCTTTCTTT.

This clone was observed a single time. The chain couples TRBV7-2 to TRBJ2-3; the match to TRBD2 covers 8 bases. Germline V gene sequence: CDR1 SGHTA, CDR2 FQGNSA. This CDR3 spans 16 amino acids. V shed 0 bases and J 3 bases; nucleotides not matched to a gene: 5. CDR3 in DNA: TGTGCCAGCAGCTTAGCGGCGGCGGGAGGTACAGATACGCAGTATTTT. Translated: CASSLAAAGGTDTQYF.

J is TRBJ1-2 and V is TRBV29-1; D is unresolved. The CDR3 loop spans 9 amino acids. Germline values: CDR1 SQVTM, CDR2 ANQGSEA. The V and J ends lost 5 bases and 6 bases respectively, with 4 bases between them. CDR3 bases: TGCAGCGTTAATAATGGCTACACCTTC. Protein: CSVNNGYTF.

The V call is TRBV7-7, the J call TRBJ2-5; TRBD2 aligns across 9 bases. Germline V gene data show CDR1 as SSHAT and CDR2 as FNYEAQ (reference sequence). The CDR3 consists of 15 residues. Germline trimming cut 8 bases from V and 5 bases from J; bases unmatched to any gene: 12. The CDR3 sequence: CASVPISGSRETQYF. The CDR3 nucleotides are TGTGCCAGCGTGCCCATTAGCGGGAGCAGGGAGACCCAGTACTTC.

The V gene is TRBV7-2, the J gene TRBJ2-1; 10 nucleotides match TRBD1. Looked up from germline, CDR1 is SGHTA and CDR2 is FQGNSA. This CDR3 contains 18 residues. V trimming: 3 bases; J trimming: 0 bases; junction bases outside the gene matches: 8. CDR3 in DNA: TGTGCCAGCAGCTTCACGGGGACAGGGGTTCCCTCCTACAATGAGCAGTTCTTC. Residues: CASSFTGTGVPSYNEQFF.

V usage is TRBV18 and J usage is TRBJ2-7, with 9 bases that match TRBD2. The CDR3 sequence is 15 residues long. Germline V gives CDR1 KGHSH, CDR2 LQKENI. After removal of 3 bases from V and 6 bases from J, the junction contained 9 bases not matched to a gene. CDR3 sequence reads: CASSPGTSHVGEQYV. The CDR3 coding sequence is TGTGCCAGCTCACCTGGGACTAGCCATGTCGGCGAGCAGTACGTC.

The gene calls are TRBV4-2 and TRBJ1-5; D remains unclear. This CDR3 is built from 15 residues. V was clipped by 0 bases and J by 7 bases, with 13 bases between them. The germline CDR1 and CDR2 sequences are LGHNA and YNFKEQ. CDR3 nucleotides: TGTGCCAGCAGCCAAGATCCCCAGGCAAGCCAGCCCCAGCATTTT. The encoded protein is CASSQDPQASQPQHF.

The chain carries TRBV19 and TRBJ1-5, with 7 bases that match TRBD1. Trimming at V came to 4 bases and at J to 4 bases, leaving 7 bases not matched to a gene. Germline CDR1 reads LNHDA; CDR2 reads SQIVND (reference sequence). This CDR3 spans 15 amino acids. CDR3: CASSTTGMVNQPQHF. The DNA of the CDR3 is TGTGCCAGTAGTACGACAGGGATGGTGAATCAGCCCCAGCATTTT. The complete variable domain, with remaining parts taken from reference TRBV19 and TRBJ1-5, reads DGGITQSPKYLFRKEGQNVTLSCEQNLNHDAMYWYRQDPGQGLRLIYYSQIVNDFQKGDIAEGYSVSREKKESFPLTVTSAQKNPTAFYLCASSTTGMVNQPQHFGDGTRLSIL.

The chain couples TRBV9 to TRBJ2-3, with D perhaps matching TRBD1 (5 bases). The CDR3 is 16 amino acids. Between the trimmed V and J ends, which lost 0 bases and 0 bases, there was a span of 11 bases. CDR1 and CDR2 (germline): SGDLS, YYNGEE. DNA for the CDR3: TGTGCCAGCAGCGTAGTAGGGGTACCTAGCACAGATACGCAGTATTTT. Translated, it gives CASSVVGVPSTDTQYF.

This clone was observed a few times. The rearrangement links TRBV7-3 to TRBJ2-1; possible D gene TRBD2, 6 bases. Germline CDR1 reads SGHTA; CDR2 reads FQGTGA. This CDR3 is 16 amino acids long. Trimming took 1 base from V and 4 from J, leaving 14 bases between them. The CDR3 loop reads CASSLMGGVIYNEQFF. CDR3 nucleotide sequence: TGTGCCAGCAGCTTAATGGGGGGAGTAATTTACAATGAGCAGTTCTTC.

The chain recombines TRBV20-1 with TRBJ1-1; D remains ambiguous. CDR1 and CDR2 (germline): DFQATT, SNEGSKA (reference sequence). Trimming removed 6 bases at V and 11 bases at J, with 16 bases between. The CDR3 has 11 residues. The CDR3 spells CSAEASLSAFF. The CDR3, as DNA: TGCAGTGCCGAGGCGTCCCTTTCGGCTTTCTTT.

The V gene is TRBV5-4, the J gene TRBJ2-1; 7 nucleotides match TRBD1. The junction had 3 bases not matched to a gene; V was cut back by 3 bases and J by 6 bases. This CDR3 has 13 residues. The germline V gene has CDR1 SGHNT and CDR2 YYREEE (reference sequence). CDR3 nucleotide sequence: TGTGCCAGCAGCTGGGACAGAGGCAATGAGCAGTTCTTC. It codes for CASSWDRGNEQFF.

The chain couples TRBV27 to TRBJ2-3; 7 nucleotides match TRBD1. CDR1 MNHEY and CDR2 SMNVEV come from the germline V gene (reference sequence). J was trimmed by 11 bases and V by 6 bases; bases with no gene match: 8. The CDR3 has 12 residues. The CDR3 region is CASRRGREVQYF. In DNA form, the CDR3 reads TGTGCCAGCAGGAGGGGGCGCGAGGTGCAGTATTTT.

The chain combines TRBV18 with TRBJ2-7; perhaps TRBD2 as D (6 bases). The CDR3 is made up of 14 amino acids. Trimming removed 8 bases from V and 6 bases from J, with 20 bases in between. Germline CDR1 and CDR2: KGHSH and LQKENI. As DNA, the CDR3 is TGTGCCAGCACTTCCGGGACTCCGTCCATCGAGCAGTACTTC. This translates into CASTSGTPSIEQYF.

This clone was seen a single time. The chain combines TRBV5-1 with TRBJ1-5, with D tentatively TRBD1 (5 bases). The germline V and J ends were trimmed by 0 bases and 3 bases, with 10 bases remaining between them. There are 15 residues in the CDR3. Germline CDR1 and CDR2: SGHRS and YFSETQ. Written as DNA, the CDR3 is TGCGCCAGCAGCTTGGGAGCAGGGCCCAATCAGCCCCAGCATTTT. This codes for CASSLGAGPNQPQHF.

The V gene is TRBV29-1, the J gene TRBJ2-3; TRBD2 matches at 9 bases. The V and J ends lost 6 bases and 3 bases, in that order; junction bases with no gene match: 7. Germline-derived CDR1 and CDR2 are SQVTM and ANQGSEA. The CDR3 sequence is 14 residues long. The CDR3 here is CSVGGAGGTDTQYF. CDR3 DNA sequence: TGCAGCGTGGGTGGAGCGGGAGGTACAGATACGCAGTATTTT.

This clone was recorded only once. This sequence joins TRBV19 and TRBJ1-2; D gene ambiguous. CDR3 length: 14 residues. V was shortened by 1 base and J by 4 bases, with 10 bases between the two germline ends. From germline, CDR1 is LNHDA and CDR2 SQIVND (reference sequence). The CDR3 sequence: CASSIAGLFYGYTF. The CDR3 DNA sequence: TGTGCCAGTAGTATAGCAGGACTCTTCTATGGCTACACCTTC.

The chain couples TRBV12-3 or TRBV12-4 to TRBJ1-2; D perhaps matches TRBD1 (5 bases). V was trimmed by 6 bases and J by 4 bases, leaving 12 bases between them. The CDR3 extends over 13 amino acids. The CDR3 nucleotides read TGTGCCAGCAGGCTGCAGGGCTCCTATGGCTACACCTTC. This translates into CASRLQGSYGYTF.

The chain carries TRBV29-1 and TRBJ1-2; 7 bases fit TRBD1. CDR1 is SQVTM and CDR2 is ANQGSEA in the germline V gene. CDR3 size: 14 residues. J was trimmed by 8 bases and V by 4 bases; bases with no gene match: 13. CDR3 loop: CSVGSQGRIGGYTF. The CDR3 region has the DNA TGCAGCGTTGGGTCACAGGGGAGGATTGGCGGCTACACCTTC. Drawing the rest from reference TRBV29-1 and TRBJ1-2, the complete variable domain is SAVISQKPSRDICQRGTSLTIQCQVDSQVTMMFWYRQQPGQSLTLIATANQGSEATYESGFVIDKFPISRPNLTFSTLTVSNMSPEDSSIYLCSVGSQGRIGGYTFGSGTRLTVV.

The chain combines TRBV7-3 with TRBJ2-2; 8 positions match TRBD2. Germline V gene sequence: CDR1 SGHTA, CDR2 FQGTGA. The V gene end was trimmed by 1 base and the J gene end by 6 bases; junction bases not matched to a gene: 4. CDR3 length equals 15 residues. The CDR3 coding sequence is TGTGCCAGCAGCTTAAACGGGAGGGGGTCCGGGGAGCTGTTTTTT. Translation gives CASSLNGRGSGELFF.

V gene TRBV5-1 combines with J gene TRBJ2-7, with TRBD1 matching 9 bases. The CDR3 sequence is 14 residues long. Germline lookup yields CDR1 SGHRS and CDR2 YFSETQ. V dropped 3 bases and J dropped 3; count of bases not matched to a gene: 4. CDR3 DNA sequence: TGCGCCAGCAGCTCTCCGGGACAGGGCTACGAGCAGTACTTC. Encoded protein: CASSSPGQGYEQYF.

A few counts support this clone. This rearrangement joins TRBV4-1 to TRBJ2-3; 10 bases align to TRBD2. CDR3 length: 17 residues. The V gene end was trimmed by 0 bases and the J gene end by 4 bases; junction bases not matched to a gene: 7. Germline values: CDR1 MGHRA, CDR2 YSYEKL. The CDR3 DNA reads TGCGCCAGCAGCCAAGAAACTAGCGGGATGGGAGCAGATACGCAGTATTTT. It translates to CASSQETSGMGADTQYF.

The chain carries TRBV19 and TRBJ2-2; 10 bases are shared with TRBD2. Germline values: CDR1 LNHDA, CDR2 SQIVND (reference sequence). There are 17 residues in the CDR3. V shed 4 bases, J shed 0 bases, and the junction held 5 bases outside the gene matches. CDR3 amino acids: CASSRTLAGTNTGELFF. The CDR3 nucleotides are TGTGCCAGTAGTAGAACACTAGCGGGGACGAACACCGGGGAGCTGTTTTTT.

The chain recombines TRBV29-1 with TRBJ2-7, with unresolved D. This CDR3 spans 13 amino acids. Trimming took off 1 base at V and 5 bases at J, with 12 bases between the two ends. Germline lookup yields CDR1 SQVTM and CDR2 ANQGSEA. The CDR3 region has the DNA TGCAGCGTTGAAGCCCCAGCCGCGGACGAGCAGTACTTC. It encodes CSVEAPAADEQYF.

The CDR3 spells CASTRRPGQGRETQYF. For the CDR3, the DNA is TGCGCCAGCACTCGACGACCGGGACAGGGGAGGGAGACCCAGTACTTC. The chain has TRBV5-1 and TRBJ2-5, with 10 bases fitting TRBD1. V shed 6 bases and J 5 bases; nucleotides not matched to a gene: 13. Germline V CDR1 and CDR2: SGHRS, YFSETQ. CDR3 length equals 16 residues.